This T cell receptor beta chain was captured in a study of T cell responses to AZD1222 COVID-19 vaccine. The CDR3 has 14 residues. Looked up from germline, CDR1 is MNHEY and CDR2 is SVGAGI. Deletions cut 6 bases from V and 0 bases from J, with 12 bases between. The assay was immunoSEQ multiplex PCR, and TCRdb's table has in-frame clones only and misses some. The data contain about 94,000 clones, around 87% of them seen just once; the ten biggest clones take up over 7.5%. The chain couples TRBV6-5 to TRBJ2-7; D is unresolved. The material sequenced was peripheral blood, taken on day 0 of AZD1222 vaccination. This clonotype was obtained from an adult in good health. CDR3: CASRSDVSSYEQYF. CDR3 sequence (DNA): TGTGCCAGCAGGTCCGACGTGAGCTCCTACGAGCAGTACTTC.